Below are 20 T cell receptor beta chains sequenced from a single sample in a study of T cell responses to AZD1222 COVID-19 vaccine. Assay: immunoSEQ multiplex PCR; the TCRdb copy retains only in-frame clones and omits some. Counted here are nearly 110,000 clones, around 92% occurring once; the ten biggest clones make up roughly 6.5%. The material sequenced was peripheral blood, taken on day 0 of AZD1222 vaccination. All receptors derive from an adult in good health.

The V call is TRBV18, the J call TRBJ2-3; possibly TRBD1 for D (6 bases). From germline, CDR1 is KGHSH and CDR2 LQKENI. V lost 3 bases and J lost 1, with 8 bases in between. This CDR3 comprises 14 residues. The DNA for the CDR3 is TGTGCCAGCTCACCGCGACAGGGCACAGATACGCAGTATTTT. This gives the protein CASSPRQGTDTQYF.

The chain is built from TRBV3-1 (or the pseudogene TRBV3-2) and TRBJ1-3; D unresolved. This CDR3 region has 17 residues. The V end lost 1 base, the J end lost 2 bases, and 15 bases lay between the germline ends. Germline CDR1 reads LGHDT; CDR2 reads YNNKEL (reference sequence). CDR3 in DNA: TGTGCCAGCAGCCAAGGTGGTGCCGGGTTCACTGGAAACACCATATATTTT. Residues: CASSQGGAGFTGNTIYF.

The chain carries TRBV7-2 and TRBJ1-5; the match to TRBD1 covers 10 bases. Unmatched junction bases numbered 1, after V lost 3 bases and J lost 5 bases. The germline CDR1 and CDR2 sequences are SGHTA and FQGNSA. The CDR3 extends over 14 amino acids. The CDR3 spells CASSLGQGHQPQHF. As DNA, the CDR3 is TGTGCCAGCAGCTTGGGACAGGGGCATCAGCCCCAGCATTTT.

The genes are TRBV11-2 and TRBJ2-3; D is undetermined. CDR1 SGHAT and CDR2 FQNNGV come from the germline V gene. Between the trimmed V and J ends, which lost 6 bases and 2 bases, there was a span of 9 bases. The CDR3 is made up of 13 amino acids. DNA of the CDR3: TGTGCCAGCAGTTTGGGATACACAGATACGCAGTATTTT. Its translation: CASSLGYTDTQYF.

The V gene is TRBV28, the J gene TRBJ2-4, with TRBD2 as a possible D gene (6 bases). There are 14 residues in the CDR3. The germline V and J ends were trimmed by 3 bases and 4 bases, with 10 bases remaining between them. Germline V gene data show CDR1 as MDHEN and CDR2 as SYDVKM. The CDR3 DNA is TGTGCCAGCAGTTTCTGGGGGGAAAAAAACATTCAGTACTTC. Translation gives CASSFWGEKNIQYF.

The rearrangement joins TRBV27 to TRBJ2-1; D remains ambiguous. The ends were cut back, 5 bases at V and 4 bases at J, with 18 bases in the middle. CDR3 length: 16 residues. Germline V lookup: CDR1 MNHEY, CDR2 SMNVEV (reference sequence). CDR3 in DNA: TGTGCCAGCAGTCCGCATTTCGGCTACGGATACAATGAGCAGTTCTTC. As protein: CASSPHFGYGYNEQFF.

This sequence joins TRBV5-1 and TRBJ1-3; a weak D match, TRBD1 (6 bases). The CDR3 consists of 13 residues. Per the germline V gene, CDR1 is SGHRS and CDR2 is YFSETQ. V lost 4 bases to trimming and J lost 4 bases, with 9 bases between them. CDR3 in amino acids: CASSRTVGNTIYF. The DNA of the CDR3 is TGCGCCAGCAGCCGGACAGTCGGAAACACCATATATTTT.

The rearrangement joins TRBV27 to TRBJ2-1; 13 positions agree with TRBD2. Germline V gives CDR1 MNHEY, CDR2 SMNVEV (reference sequence). The CDR3 covers 15 residues. J gave up 5 bases and V 5 bases, and 3 bases lay outside the gene matches. CDR3 sequence: CASSRLAGGHNEQFF. The CDR3 nucleotides read TGTGCCAGCAGTCGACTAGCGGGAGGTCACAATGAGCAGTTCTTC.

The sample holds one count of this clone. CDR3 nucleotide sequence: TGTGCCAGCAGCTTACAGGTGAATCAGCCCCAGCATTTT. Its protein product is CASSLQVNQPQHF. J is TRBJ1-5 and V is TRBV11-1; no clear D. Germline lookup yields CDR1 SGHAT and CDR2 FQDESV (reference sequence). The CDR3 loop spans 13 amino acids. V lost 2 bases and J lost 4, with 6 bases in between.

The chain recombines TRBV27 with TRBJ2-3, with 9 bases lining up with TRBD2. Germline assignment: CDR1 MNHEY and CDR2 SMNVEV (reference sequence). The CDR3 spans 17 residues. V lost 4 bases and J lost 4; bases outside the gene matches: 12. The CDR3 loop reads CASSSALFSGSADTQYF. CDR3 nucleotide sequence: TGTGCCAGCAGTTCCGCCCTTTTTAGCGGGAGTGCAGATACGCAGTATTTT.

The rearrangement joins TRBV19 to TRBJ2-5; 10 bases line up with TRBD1. The V and J ends lost 4 bases and 5 bases, in that order; junction bases with no gene match: 10. Germline V gives CDR1 LNHDA, CDR2 SQIVND (reference sequence). There are 16 residues in the CDR3. CDR3 sequence: CASSTAGTGAGETQYF. In DNA, the CDR3 is TGTGCCAGTAGTACGGCCGGGACAGGGGCTGGGGAGACCCAGTACTTC.

The chain has TRBV28 and TRBJ1-1; TRBD1 might be the D (6 bases). The V end lost 5 bases, the J end lost 8 bases, and 15 bases lay between the germline ends. This CDR3 spans 13 amino acids. Germline V gene data show CDR1 as MDHEN and CDR2 as SYDVKM. The CDR3 DNA is TGTGCCAGCAGTGTAAATACCGGGACAGAAGCTTTCTTT. Translated: CASSVNTGTEAFF.

The chain employs TRBV18 and TRBJ2-1, with 7 bases identical to TRBD1. CDR1 KGHSH and CDR2 LQKENI come from the germline V gene. CDR3 length: 16 amino acids. The ends lost 0 bases at V and 7 bases at J; junction bases unmatched: 9. The CDR3 is CASSPPGTARRNEQFF. The DNA of the CDR3 is TGTGCCAGCTCACCACCCGGGACAGCCCGGAGGAATGAGCAGTTCTTC.

This sequence joins TRBV28 and TRBJ1-2; unclear D gene. The CDR3 consists of 13 residues. V lost 5 bases and J lost 8, with 15 bases in between. Germline V CDR1 and CDR2: MDHEN, SYDVKM. The CDR3 loop reads CASSPLTINGYTF. The CDR3 bases are TGTGCCAGCAGTCCCTTGACCATAAACGGCTACACCTTC.

This sequence joins TRBV6-4 and TRBJ2-7, with D maybe TRBD1 (5 bases). V was cut by 7 bases and J by 3 bases, with 10 bases left in between. The CDR3 has 12 residues. Per the germline V gene, CDR1 is MRHNA and CDR2 is SNTAGT. Written as DNA, the CDR3 is TGTGCCAGCATTCAAGGGGACTACGAGCAGTACTTC. Amino acids: CASIQGDYEQYF.

This rearrangement joins TRBV9 to TRBJ2-5, with D possibly being TRBD2 (7 bases). In germline, CDR1 is SGDLS, CDR2 YYNGEE. The CDR3 is 15 residues long. Trimming took off 2 bases at V and 4 bases at J, with 15 bases between the two ends. This CDR3 is CASSVRGAGLETQYF. The DNA of the CDR3 is TGTGCCAGCAGCGTTCGGGGGGCAGGATTAGAGACCCAGTACTTC.

The chain employs TRBV14 and TRBJ2-7; maybe TRBD2 (5 bases). V lost 4 bases and J 0 bases, leaving 16 bases between the germline ends. The CDR3 consists of 16 residues. Germline CDR1 reads SGHDN; CDR2 reads FVKESK. CDR3 region: CASSRALGELSYEQYF. DNA of the CDR3: TGTGCCAGCAGCCGAGCCCTTGGGGAGCTCTCCTACGAGCAGTACTTC.

The J gene is TRBJ2-1, the V gene TRBV28, with 14 positions matching TRBD2. CDR3 length: 17 residues. In germline, CDR1 is MDHEN, CDR2 SYDVKM. Trimming cost V 4 bases and J 4 bases; bases outside gene matches: 6. The CDR3 loop is CASSSGLAGGVYNEQFF. CDR3 sequence (DNA): TGTGCCAGCAGTTCCGGACTAGCGGGAGGCGTTTACAATGAGCAGTTCTTC. Supplemented by reference TRBV28 and TRBJ2-1, the full variable domain reads DVKVTQSSRYLVKRTGEKVFLECVQDMDHENMFWYRQDPGLGLRLIYFSYDVKMKEKGDIPEGYSVSREKKERFSLILESASTNQTSMYLCASSSGLAGGVYNEQFFGPGTRLTVL.

The chain is built from TRBV19 and TRBJ2-7, with 7 bases identical to TRBD1. Per germline, CDR1 LNHDA and CDR2 SQIVND (reference sequence). V was pared by 5 bases and J by 0 bases, with 7 bases of the junction left unmatched. The CDR3 runs 15 residues. The CDR3 DNA reads as TGTGCCAGTAGTGACCGGGACAGAGCCTCCTACGAGCAGTACTTC. Protein sequence: CASSDRDRASYEQYF. Full variable domain (rest looked up from reference TRBV19 and TRBJ2-7): DGGITQSPKYLFRKEGQNVTLSCEQNLNHDAMYWYRQDPGQGLRLIYYSQIVNDFQKGDIAEGYSVSREKKESFPLTVTSAQKNPTAFYLCASSDRDRASYEQYFGPGTRLTVT.

The chain recombines TRBV21-1 with TRBJ1-1. TRBV21-1 is a documented pseudogene. There are 16 residues in the CDR3. CDR3 bases: TGTGCCAGCAGCGACTGGCCGTTGAGGGTGAGAGCTGAAGCTTTCTTT. This codes for CASSDWPLRVRAEAFF.